The clone carrying this T cell receptor (beta chain) has just one count. Its antigen is as yet unknown. Researchers ran the PCR with 60 Vbeta and 13 Jbeta primers. This table comes from immunoSEQ multiplex PCR, and its TCRdb copy is limited to in-frame clones, with some not included. This sample carries around 95,000 clones, around 74% of them seen once, and the ten largest clones take roughly a tenth. The data stem from a study of cytomegalovirus exposure and HLA in healthy donors. Germline CDR1 and CDR2: LNHDA and SQIVND (reference sequence). Trimming shortened V by 1 base and J by 2 bases, and 5 bases separated the two germline ends. The CDR3 loop spans 13 amino acids. Study-level results: Researchers reported in a later analysis that a missense DCLRE1C variant was tied to TCR beta V- and J-gene trimming. With further analysis later on, most CMV-associated TCR beta chains appeared HLA-restricted. In a later analysis, HLA-C alleles had the fewest associated TCRs, DRB1 alleles the most. Many donors shared some public TCRs, even though most TCR sequences were rare.

The chain uses TRBV19 and TRBJ2-5; D is unclear. The material sequenced was PBMCs. The TCR sequence derives from a man aged 30-40 years in good health and CMV-seropositive. This chain's CDR3 is CASSIVVQETQYF. CDR3 DNA: TGTGCCAGTAGTATAGTTGTACAAGAGACCCAGTACTTC. The full variable domain, in which reference TRBV19 and TRBJ2-5 provide the parts outside the CDR3, is DGGITQSPKYLFRKEGQNVTLSCEQNLNHDAMYWYRQDPGQGLRLIYYSQIVNDFQKGDIAEGYSVSREKKESFPLTVTSAQKNPTAFYLCASSIVVQETQYFGPGTRLLVL.